A single sample is the source of the 9 T cell receptor beta chains below, sequenced in a study of blood T cell repertoires in COVID-19. The protocol was immunoSEQ multiplex PCR, while the TCRdb copy is restricted to in-frame clones and leaves out a portion. The data show tens of thousands of clones, around 89% seen once. The sample was peripheral blood. These receptors came from a man between 65 and 85 years old with active COVID-19.

This clone came up once. The chain links TRBV9 to TRBJ2-2; perhaps TRBD1 as D (6 bases). The V and J ends lost 0 bases and 7 bases respectively, with 16 bases between them. The CDR3 is 16 residues long. The germline CDR1 and CDR2 sequences are SGDLS and YYNGEE. For the CDR3, the DNA is TGTGCCAGCAGCGTAGCTGGCAGGGGATCGGGCGGGGAGCTGTTTTTT. Protein sequence: CASSVAGRGSGGELFF.

This rearrangement joins TRBV5-1 to TRBJ2-1; 8 nucleotides match TRBD2. The germline CDR1 and CDR2 sequences are SGHRS and YFSETQ. The CDR3 has 17 residues. V was pared by 5 bases and J by 5 bases, with 15 bases of the junction left unmatched. In DNA form, the CDR3 reads TGCGCCAGCAGTACAGCTGTACTAGCGGAGAGTAACAATGAGCAGTTCTTC. Translating it yields CASSTAVLAESNNEQFF.

The V and J genes are TRBV11-3 and TRBJ1-2; no firm D call. The CDR3 covers 15 residues. In germline, CDR1 is SGHNT, CDR2 YENEEA. V lost 4 bases, J lost 4 bases, and 16 bases lay in between. CDR3 sequence reads: CASSYRPHSGYGYTF. The DNA for the CDR3 is TGTGCCAGCAGCTACCGCCCCCACAGTGGCTATGGCTACACCTTC.

The chain is built from TRBV9 and TRBJ2-5, with 9 bases lining up with TRBD1. CDR1 SGDLS and CDR2 YYNGEE come from the germline V gene. The CDR3 has 16 residues. V trimming: 0 bases; J trimming: 5 bases; junction bases outside the gene matches: 8. The CDR3 sequence is CASSVDLGQGSETQYF. In DNA, the CDR3 is TGTGCCAGCAGCGTAGATTTGGGACAGGGCTCCGAGACCCAGTACTTC. Based on the CDR3 plus reference TRBV9 and TRBJ2-5, the full variable domain is DSGVTQTPKHLITATGQRVTLRCSPRSGDLSVYWYQQSLDQGLQFLIQYYNGEERAKGNILERFSAQQFPDLHSELNLSSLELGDSALYFCASSVDLGQGSETQYFGPGTRLLVL.

This rearrangement joins TRBV15 to TRBJ1-1; a possible D gene is TRBD1 (6 bases). Trimming removed 0 bases at V and 6 bases at J, with 11 bases between. CDR3 length: 14 residues. Germline V CDR1 and CDR2: LNHNV, YYDKDF (reference sequence). CDR3 in DNA: TGTGCCACCAGCAGAGATCGGGGGGCGGCTGAAGCTTTCTTT. This translates into CATSRDRGAAEAFF.

The chain is built from TRBV19 and TRBJ1-2; TRBD1 aligns across 7 bases. The CDR3 extends over 13 amino acids. Germline V CDR1 and CDR2: LNHDA, SQIVND (reference sequence). The J segment lost 8 bases and the V segment lost 3 bases, leaving 6 bases of the junction unmatched. The CDR3, as DNA: TGTGCCAGTAGTATGTCTGGACAGGAGGGCTACACCTTC. It codes for CASSMSGQEGYTF.

This clone was counted once. V usage is TRBV4-1 and J usage is TRBJ2-5, with a weak D call TRBD2 (5 bases). The CDR3 runs to 16 residues. V lost 0 bases and J 1 base, leaving 12 bases between the germline ends. Germline V gives CDR1 MGHRA, CDR2 YSYEKL. CDR3 in amino acids: CASSQDEASIQETQYF. In DNA, the CDR3 is TGCGCCAGCAGCCAAGATGAGGCTAGCATCCAAGAGACCCAGTACTTC.

The chain links TRBV6-8 to TRBJ2-7, with D possibly matching TRBD2 (5 bases). The CDR3 has 14 residues. V was pared by 1 base and J by 9 bases, with 16 bases between. In germline, CDR1 is MNHGY, CDR2 SAAAGT. CDR3 DNA sequence: TGTGCCAGCAGTTACTTCCCATCCCTCGAGGGGCAGTACTTC. It codes for CASSYFPSLEGQYF.

A few counts support this clone. The CDR3 DNA sequence: TGTGCCATCAGTGAGCATAGGGGGGGCGAGGGCAATCAGCCCCAGCATTTT. This gives the protein CAISEHRGGEGNQPQHF. The chain links TRBV10-3 to TRBJ1-5; D is possibly TRBD1 (6 bases). In germline, CDR1 is ENHRY, CDR2 SYGVKD. The CDR3 has 17 residues. Trimming shortened V by 2 bases and J by 2 bases, and 16 bases separated the two germline ends.